Listed below are T cell receptor beta chains from one sample, sequenced in a study of identical twins. TCRdb passed the 5' RACE reads through MiXCR, listing each CDR3 protein once. The sample gives hundreds of thousands of distinct CDR3 sequences, under 9% of which show up once; around 0.98% is in the top ten. This sample also belongs to another study, concerning yellow fever vaccine responses in identical twins.

The sequenced sample consisted of PBMCs. The receptor set was obtained from a woman between 18 and 29 years old in good health. Each CDR3 is given with its conserved first and last residue. The order of the fields is J gene, D gene, clone size, V gene, CDR3 DNA, CDR3 protein. A D gene is named only where the DNA matches it firmly. Expanded clones get a size class; other rows say once, few or many, or leave the size out.

TRBJ2-1 TRBD1 few TRBV5-8 TGTGCCAGCAATGGGATCGGGACAGGGGTCAATGAGCAGTTCTTC CASNGIGTGVNEQFF
TRBJ2-1 TRBD1 NA TRBV11-2 TGTGCCAGCAGCGCCGACAGGGGCAATGAGCAGTTCTTC CASSADRGNEQFF
TRBJ2-7 NA many TRBV18 TGTGCCAGCTCACCCTCCTTCGGGACCCTCTCCTACGAGCAGTACTTC CASSPSFGTLSYEQYF
TRBJ1-4 TRBD1 few TRBV3-1 TGTGCCAGCAGCCAAGATCTTGACAGGGGAGAAAAACTGTTTTTT CASSQDLDRGEKLFF
TRBJ1-2 NA few TRBV11-2 TGTGCCAGCAGCTTGACCTCCCCTTCCGAAACAGCAAACTATGGCTACACCTTC CASSLTSPSETANYGYTF
TRBJ2-7 NA NA TRBV5-1 TGCGCCAGCAGCGCCGGGACTCTGGGCCTGGAGCAGTACTTC CASSAGTLGLEQYF
TRBJ2-5 NA NA TRBV7-9 TGTGCCAGCAGCTTAAGGGACGAAATCCAAGAGACCCAGTACTTC CASSLRDEIQETQYF
TRBJ2-1 TRBD2 many TRBV20-1 TGCAGTGCCCGAAGGACTAGCGGGATATACAATGAGCAGTTCTTC CSARRTSGIYNEQFF
TRBJ2-1 TRBD2 NA TRBV3-1 TGTGCCAGCAGCCAATGGAAAGCGGGGGACAATGAGCAGTTCTTC CASSQWKAGDNEQFF
TRBJ1-3 NA many TRBV15 TGTGCCACCAGCAGAGAGATTCGGGGGCATGGAAACACCATATATTTT CATSREIRGHGNTIYF
TRBJ2-1 TRBD2 NA TRBV20-1 TGCAGTGCTAAAGCGGGGGGGCGGAATGAGCAGTTCTTC CSAKAGGRNEQFF
TRBJ2-7 NA NA TRBV7-8 TGTGCCAGCAGCTTAAGGGGCAGGGAGTCTGTCGAGCAGTACTTC CASSLRGRESVEQYF
TRBJ2-2 NA many TRBV4-3 TGCGCCAGCAGCCAAGATCGGGCACAGGAACTCACCGGGGAGCTGTTTTTT CASSQDRAQELTGELFF
TRBJ2-1 TRBD2 NA TRBV3-1 TGTGCCAGCAGCCCATTCGCCCCGGGGGGCTCCTACAATGAGCAGTTCTTC CASSPFAPGGSYNEQFF
TRBJ2-5 NA few TRBV6-2/TRBV6-3 TGTGCCAGCAATCGCGGGACCACGTACCAAGAGACCCAGTACTTC CASNRGTTYQETQYF
TRBJ2-7 NA few TRBV5-6 TGTGCCAGCAGCGCCAAAGGGAGACACGGACCCTACGAGCAGTACTTC CASSAKGRHGPYEQYF
TRBJ2-7 NA NA TRBV3-1 TGTGCCAGCAGCCAAGATGTGCTTGCAACCTACGAGCAGTACTTC CASSQDVLATYEQYF
TRBJ2-7 TRBD2 few TRBV20-1 TGCAGTGCTAGAGACCTAGCGGGGTACGAGCAGTACTTC CSARDLAGYEQYF
TRBJ1-2 TRBD1 NA TRBV6-5 TGTGCCAGCAGTTACTCGACAGGGAAGAACGGATATGGCTACACCTTC CASSYSTGKNGYGYTF
TRBJ2-5 TRBD2 few TRBV29-1 TGCAGCGCCGGCGCGGGGGGGCAAGAGACCCAGTACTTC CSAGAGGQETQYF
TRBJ2-7 TRBD1 NA TRBV7-9 TGTGCCAGCAGCCCCCACGCGGGACAGGGGGTCTACGAGCAGTACTTC CASSPHAGQGVYEQYF
TRBJ1-1 NA NA TRBV6-1 TGTGCCAGCAGGGGAGCAGGGTCGCGAGGCTCCATGAACACTGAAGCTCTCTTT CASRGAGSRGSMNTEALF
TRBJ2-1 TRBD2 NA TRBV6-5 TGTGCCAGCAGTTACTCGTCGGGGGGTAGCCCCAATGAGCAGTTCTTC CASSYSSGGSPNEQFF
TRBJ2-5 NA NA TRBV6-6 TGTGCCAGCAGCCCTGGGACTCCAGAGACCCAGTACTTC CASSPGTPETQYF
TRBJ1-2 NA few TRBV4-1 TGCGCCAGCAGCCAAGGACAGGCGAACTATGGCTACACCTTC CASSQGQANYGYTF
TRBJ1-3 NA NA TRBV15 TGTGCCACCAGCAGAGATCAAAAAAACACCATATATTTT CATSRDQKNTIYF
TRBJ2-7 NA NA TRBV4-1 TGCGCCAGCAGCCAAGATATGCAGAGGCAGTACTTC CASSQDMQRQYF
TRBJ2-1 TRBD1 few TRBV12-3/TRBV12-4 TGTGCCAGCAGTTCGGGGACAGGGGGAGGTGGGCGGACTAGCGTTAAAATGGTGCAGTTCTTC CASSSGTGGGGRTSVKMVQFF
TRBJ2-2 TRBD2 NA TRBV3-1 TGTGCCAGCAGCCAGGGACTAGTTGGACCCGGGGAGCTGTTTTTT CASSQGLVGPGELFF
TRBJ2-5 NA few TRBV3-1 TGTGCCAGCAGCCAATCCCCACGGGAGACCCAGTACTTC CASSQSPRETQYF
TRBJ2-5 TRBD2 NA TRBV20-1 TGCAGTGCTAGAGATTCGCGGGGGGGTCGTCTGGAGACCCAGTACTTC CSARDSRGGRLETQYF
TRBJ2-4 NA NA TRBV30 TGTGCCTGGAGTGTAGGGGGGGTTGCCAAAAACATTCAGTACTTC CAWSVGGVAKNIQYF
TRBJ2-1 TRBD2 few TRBV3-1 TGTGCCAGCAGCCAAGGTTCTAGCGGGGGCAACAATGAGCAGTTCTTC CASSQGSSGGNNEQFF
TRBJ1-1 TRBD1 few TRBV20-1 TGCAGTGCCCGAAACCCCCGGACAGGGGAGAACACTGAAGCTTTCTTT CSARNPRTGENTEAFF
TRBJ2-7 NA few TRBV5-1 TGCGCCAGCAGCTTGGCGGGGGTCTTGGTCGGCGAGCAGTACTTC CASSLAGVLVGEQYF
TRBJ1-3 TRBD1 few TRBV28 TGTGCCAGCAGTTTCGGGCAGGGGGCTTTCGGAAACACCATATATTTT CASSFGQGAFGNTIYF
TRBJ2-4 NA NA TRBV7-9 TGTGCCAGCAGCTTAGCGGAGGACAGAACCATTCAGTACTTC CASSLAEDRTIQYF
TRBJ2-7 NA few TRBV7-8 TGTGCCAGCAGCCCCCACCGGGACCACTCCTACGAGCAGTACTTC CASSPHRDHSYEQYF
TRBJ1-2 NA many TRBV20-1 TGCAGTGCGTTACAGGGACCTAACTATGGCTACACCTTC CSALQGPNYGYTF
TRBJ2-5 NA few TRBV27 TGTGCCAGCAGTACCCTTCCGGGTCCGCAAGAGACCCAGTACTTC CASSTLPGPQETQYF
TRBJ2-1 NA NA TRBV7-2 TGTGCCAGCAGTTTGATCCCGGGGCCCGAGCAGTTCTTC CASSLIPGPEQFF
TRBJ1-2 NA many TRBV6-5 TGTGCCAGCAGTTACTCGCTGGATACTCGAGGTTACTACACCTTC CASSYSLDTRGYYTF
TRBJ2-3 TRBD2 NA TRBV3-1 TGTGCCAGCAGCGGAGGGACTAGCGGGAGCACAGATACGCAGTATTTT CASSGGTSGSTDTQYF